This TCR beta chain stems from a study of T cells in tuberculosis. CDR1 and CDR2 from the germline V gene are MDHEN and SYDVKM. V lost 5 bases to trimming and J lost 11 bases; unmatched junction nucleotides: 8. This CDR3 spans 13 amino acids. The method was immunoSEQ multiplex PCR; TCRdb's version includes in-frame clones alone and lacks a portion of them. The sample yields 61,000 or so clones, 80% to 85% seen once. This clone was seen only a few times. Thawed, overnight-rested PBMC were stained with GMM-loaded CD1B tetramer, viability dye and anti-CD3, then sorted. C32 glucose monomycolate from Rhodococcus equi was loaded onto the CD1B tetramers. Before cryopreservation, the sorted PBMC lost their CD14-expressing monocytes. Each donor contributed roughly 100,000 sorted tetramer-negative cells.

The chain recombines TRBV28 with TRBJ1-1; the match to TRBD1 covers 10 bases. This receptor was identified in an adult woman with latent tuberculosis. The sequenced sample consisted of CD1b-GMM tetramer-negative cells sorted from PBMCs. The CDR3 protein is CASSADRGLMAFF. CDR3 nucleotides: TGTGCCAGCAGTGCTGACAGGGGGCTGATGGCTTTCTTT.